Listed here are 7 T cell receptor beta chains from one sample, sequenced in a study of cytomegalovirus exposure and HLA in healthy donors. The data were produced by immunoSEQ multiplex PCR, yet TCRdb's version contains in-frame clones alone and is incomplete. The profile shows around 350,000 clones, more than 80% of them singletons. Source material: PBMCs. These receptors came from a woman between 18 and 29 years old in good health and CMV-seronegative.

The chain is built from TRBV28 and TRBJ1-1; 8 bases map to TRBD1. The CDR3 has 13 residues. The ends lost 11 bases at V and 1 base at J; junction bases unmatched: 6. Germline V gene sequence: CDR1 MDHEN, CDR2 SYDVKM. The CDR3 coding sequence is TGTGCCGGACAGGGAAGGTGGAACACTGAAGCTTTCTTT. Its translation: CAGQGRWNTEAFF. Looking up the rest from reference TRBV28 and TRBJ1-1 gives the full variable domain: DVKVTQSSRYLVKRTGEKVFLECVQDMDHENMFWYRQDPGLGLRLIYFSYDVKMKEKGDIPEGYSVSREKKERFSLILESASTNQTSMYLCAGQGRWNTEAFFGQGTRLTVV.

The chain carries TRBV5-6 and TRBJ2-5; possibly TRBD2 for D (5 bases). CDR3 length: 18 residues. Germline CDR1 is SGHDT and CDR2 is YYEEEE. V lost 0 bases, J lost 4 bases, and 22 bases lay in between. The CDR3 DNA reads TGTGCCAGCAGCTTGGAACCCTCGAAAGCGGATCGGGGAGAGACCCAGTACTTC. Encoded protein: CASSLEPSKADRGETQYF.

The CDR3 bases are TGTGCCAGCAGGGCTAGCGGGGGTCTCGAGCAGTACTTC. Its protein product is CASRASGGLEQYF. This chain links TRBV6-5 with TRBJ2-7, with 10 bases aligning to TRBD2. The CDR3 loop spans 13 amino acids. V shed 6 bases and J 6 bases; nucleotides not matched to a gene: 5. CDR1 MNHEY and CDR2 SVGAGI come from the germline V gene.

This sequence joins TRBV19 and TRBJ2-7; TRBD1 matches at 9 bases. CDR3 length: 14 amino acids. Per germline, CDR1 LNHDA and CDR2 SQIVND (reference sequence). After removal of 9 bases from V and 1 base from J, the junction contained 7 bases not matched to a gene. In DNA form, the CDR3 reads TGTGCCAGCACGTTCGGGACAGGGTCCTACGAGCAGTACTTC. Amino acid sequence: CASTFGTGSYEQYF.

This rearrangement joins TRBV5-1 to TRBJ1-5; D is uncertain. The CDR3 spans 15 residues. The germline V and J ends were trimmed by 1 base and 2 bases, with 10 bases remaining between them. Germline-derived CDR1 and CDR2 are SGHRS and YFSETQ. The CDR3 DNA reads as TGCGCCAGCAGCTTGCGTAACTCCGGCAATCAGCCCCAGCATTTT. Translation: CASSLRNSGNQPQHF. Supplemented by reference TRBV5-1 and TRBJ1-5, the full variable domain reads KAGVTQTPRYLIKTRGQQVTLSCSPISGHRSVSWYQQTPGQGLQFLFEYFSETQRNKGNFPGRFSGRQFSNSRSEMNVSTLELGDSALYLCASSLRNSGNQPQHFGDGTRLSIL.

As for this clone: Other nucleotide sequences from this sample produce the same CDR3. The chain is built from TRBV11-2 and TRBJ2-7; possible D gene TRBD1, 5 bases. Looked up from germline, CDR1 is SGHAT and CDR2 is FQNNGV. The V and J ends lost 3 bases and 4 bases respectively, with 13 bases between them. This CDR3 is built from 14 residues. The CDR3 region has the DNA TGTGCCAGCAGCTTCCAGGGATCGTCTTACGAGCAGTACTTC. It encodes CASSFQGSSYEQYF.

CDR3 sequence (DNA): TGTGCCAGCAGCCCGTGGGACAACTCCTACGAGCAGTACTTC. Amino acids: CASSPWDNSYEQYF. The chain uses TRBV13 and TRBJ2-7, with a weak D call TRBD1 (6 bases). This CDR3 is 14 amino acids long. CDR1 is PRHDT and CDR2 is FYEKMQ in the germline V gene (reference sequence). The V end was cut by 5 bases, the J end by 0 bases, with 11 bases between.